This record concerns one T cell receptor (beta chain) sequence. J lost 7 bases, V lost 5 bases, and 13 bases had no gene match. The CDR3 spans 16 residues. The germline V gene has CDR1 SGHAT and CDR2 FQNNGV. This table comes from immunoSEQ multiplex PCR, and its TCRdb copy is limited to in-frame clones, with some not included. This sample carries approximately 210,000 clones, roughly 88% of them seen once, and the ten largest clones take roughly 5.6%. This specimen belongs to a study of blood T cell repertoires in COVID-19. Study-level information: Sample material is recorded as cDNA or gDNA derived from T cells, B-cell-depleted T cells, or PBMCs.

Sequencing input: peripheral blood. This TCR derives from a woman aged 40 to 50 who had recovered from COVID-19. The chain is built from TRBV11-2 and TRBJ2-1; 8 bases line up with TRBD1. CDR3 nucleotides: TGTGCCAGCAGCCCGGTCGGGCAGGGGGCGCGGAATGAGCAGTTCTTC. It yields the protein CASSPVGQGARNEQFF.